Listed below are T cell receptor beta chains from one sample, sequenced in a study of blood T cells in healthy people across ages. MiXCR, run by TCRdb on the 5' RACE reads, gives a single entry per CDR3 protein. The sample shows 1,300,000 or so distinct CDR3 sequences, approximately 59% of them seen only once. The sequencing sample was made of blood. The receptors shown here come from a young man in good health. Each CDR3 is given with its conserved first and last residue. The size field is filled for only some rows; it gives once, few, many or a size class.

NA	TRBV7-6	TRBJ2-7	CASSFRDGKDYSYEQYF
once	TRBV7-2	TRBJ1-2	CANSLGGELYGYTF
NA	TRBV4-1	TRBJ1-5	CASSLLQWTGRGQPQHF
NA	TRBV13	TRBJ2-5	CASTPPGGLGETQYF
NA	TRBV20-1	TRBJ2-3	CSARGVSGGAHSTDTQYF
NA	TRBV7-2	TRBJ1-4	CASSPGTDLGKLFF
NA	TRBV19	TRBJ2-7	CASSTGTQPRWVEQYF
NA	TRBV7-6	TRBJ2-3	CASSNPSADTQYF
NA	TRBV20-1	TRBJ2-7	CSAEQETYEQYF
NA	TRBV2	TRBJ1-6	CARRTGVGSPLHF
NA	TRBV4-3	TRBJ2-5	CASSQDVLGETQYF
NA	TRBV10-3	TRBJ1-1	CAIGEGWGTEAFF
few	TRBV12-3/TRBV12-4	TRBJ2-7	CASSLSAGEQYF
NA	TRBV28	TRBJ2-4	CASSFLARPQYF
NA	TRBV4-1	TRBJ2-1	CASSQKEGQGAFNEQFF
few	TRBV28	TRBJ2-6	CASREATGGLLNVLTF
NA	TRBV3-1	TRBJ1-1	CASSQKLREMNTEAFF
few	TRBV4-1	TRBJ2-3	CASSLPRGTDTQYF
NA	TRBV5-1	TRBJ1-5	CASSPGEGASQPQHF
few	TRBV28	TRBJ2-1	CASSLAGGRSYNEQFF
NA	TRBV20-1	TRBJ2-3	CSARGAGGTDTQYF
few	TRBV9	TRBJ2-7	CASSVDVGFSYEQYF
NA	TRBV29-1	TRBJ2-7	CSVEDQGSSYEQYF
NA	TRBV7-9	TRBJ1-2	CASSLVMEKSYGYTF
NA	TRBV20-1	TRBJ2-5	CSARRTRTMETQYF
NA	TRBV20-1	TRBJ2-3	CSAKTSGHSTDTQYF
NA	TRBV27	TRBJ2-7	CASSLGFSSYEQYF
NA	TRBV3-1	TRBJ2-1	CASSQQETQFF
few	TRBV6-6	TRBJ2-6	CASSYSQGSGANVLTF
NA	TRBV29-1	TRBJ2-5	CSAWDRSTSDEQYF
NA	TRBV29-1	TRBJ1-1	CSGDQGYGTEAFF
few	TRBV25-1	TRBJ1-1	CASSPPPGTEAFF
NA	TRBV27	TRBJ2-1	CASGRTSQRYEQFF
many	TRBV6-4	TRBJ1-2	CASSRPWGRLGRFNYGYTF
NA	TRBV20-1	TRBJ2-3	CSARVLGDPDTQYF